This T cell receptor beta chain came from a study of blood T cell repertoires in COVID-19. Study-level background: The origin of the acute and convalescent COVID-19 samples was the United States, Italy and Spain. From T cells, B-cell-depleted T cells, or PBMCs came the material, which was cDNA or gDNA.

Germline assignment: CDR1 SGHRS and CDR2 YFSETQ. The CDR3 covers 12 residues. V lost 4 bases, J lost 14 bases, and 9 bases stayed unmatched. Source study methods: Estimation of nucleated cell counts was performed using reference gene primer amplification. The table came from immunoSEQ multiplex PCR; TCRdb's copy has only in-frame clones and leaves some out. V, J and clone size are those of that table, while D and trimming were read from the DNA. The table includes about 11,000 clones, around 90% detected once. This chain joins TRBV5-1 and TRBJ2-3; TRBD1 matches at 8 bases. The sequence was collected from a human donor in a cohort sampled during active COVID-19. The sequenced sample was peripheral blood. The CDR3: CASSGNRGFVYF. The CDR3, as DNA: TGCGCCAGCAGCGGCAACAGGGGGTTCGTGTATTTT.